Included here is one TCR beta chain sequence, with context. V lost 0 bases and J lost 1, with 9 bases in between. The CDR3 is made up of 16 amino acids. The germline V gene encodes CDR1 WNHNN and CDR2 SYGVQD (reference sequence). Under the authors' procedure: Reference gene primers were amplified, and this amplification served to estimate nucleated cell counts. Generated by immunoSEQ multiplex PCR, the TCRdb table keeps only in-frame clones and is missing some. V, J and clone size derive from that table, while D and trimming were established from the DNA sequence. Of 200,000 or so clones listed, just under 85% are singletons. This record comes from a study of blood T cell repertoires in COVID-19. Background on the study: Spain, Italy and the United States supplied samples that represented acute and convalescent COVID-19. T cells, B-cell-depleted T cells, or PBMCs supplied cDNA or gDNA.

The V gene is TRBV10-1, the J gene TRBJ2-2, with D unclear. Sequencing was done on a sample of peripheral blood. The sequence came from a human donor with acute or convalescent COVID-19. The donor label of this sample is uncertain. This chain's CDR3 is CASSESKARNTGELFF. DNA for the CDR3: TGCGCCAGCAGTGAGTCGAAAGCGCGGAACACCGGGGAGCTGTTTTTT.